This T cell receptor (beta chain) was captured by sequencing in a study of CD4 T cells in relation to SARS-CoV-2 and coronaviruses. Study-wide findings and caveats: Crossreactive clones expanded significantly less to SARS-CoV-2 than monoreactive clones. In roughly 60% of donors, memory CD4+ clonotypes crossrecognized SARS-CoV-2 and at least one common cold coronavirus spike.

Before the COVID-19 pandemic, during about 2011-2019, CD4+ T cells were taken from unexposed donors. CD4+ T cells were isolated from the cells after about 11 days of culture. Cells permitting, SARS-CoV-2 S/N and four cold-coronavirus spikes were tested on unexposed-donor CD4+ T cells. Libraries were prepared by immunoSEQ multiplex PCR; TCRdb keeps only in-frame clonotypes and omits some of them. The data hold about 23,000 clones, with around three quarters observed a single time. A note on this clone: Its specificity is not known.

Germline CDR1 reads SGHNT; CDR2 reads YYREEE (reference sequence). Trimming cost V 3 bases and J 5 bases, with 8 bases left between them. This CDR3 spans 12 amino acids. The V gene is TRBV5-4, the J gene TRBJ2-5; D remains ambiguous. The clonotype originates from a human donor in good health. Sequenced sample: CD4+ T cells from PBMCs, cultured in vitro. DNA for the CDR3: TGTGCCAGCAGCTCGGTGGGGGAGACCCAGTACTTC. It encodes CASSSVGETQYF.